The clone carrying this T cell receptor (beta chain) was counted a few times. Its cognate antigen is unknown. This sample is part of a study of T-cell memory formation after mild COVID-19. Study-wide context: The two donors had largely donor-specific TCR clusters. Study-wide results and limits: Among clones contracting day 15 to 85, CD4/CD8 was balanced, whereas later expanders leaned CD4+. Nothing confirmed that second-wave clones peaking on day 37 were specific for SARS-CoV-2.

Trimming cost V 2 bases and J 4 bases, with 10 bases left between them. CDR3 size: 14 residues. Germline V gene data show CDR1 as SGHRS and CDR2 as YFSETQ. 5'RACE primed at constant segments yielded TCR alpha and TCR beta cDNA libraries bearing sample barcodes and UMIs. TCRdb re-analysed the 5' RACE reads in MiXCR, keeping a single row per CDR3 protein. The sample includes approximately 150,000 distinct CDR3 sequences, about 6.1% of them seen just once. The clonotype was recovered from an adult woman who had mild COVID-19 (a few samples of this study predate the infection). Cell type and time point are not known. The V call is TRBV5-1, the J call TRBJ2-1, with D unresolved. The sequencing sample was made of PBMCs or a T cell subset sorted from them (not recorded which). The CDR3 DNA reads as TGCGCCAGCAGCTTACGCTCGGGTTACAATGAGCAGTTCTTC. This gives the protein CASSLRSGYNEQFF.